This T cell receptor beta chain was profiled in a study of tumour-infiltrating T cells in Burkitt lymphoma. The overall study: All epidemiological Burkitt lymphoma subtypes were represented in the cohort. Repertoire clonality predicted overall and progression-free survival. Study results and caveats: Several public clonotypes were shared across many Burkitt lymphoma patients.

Regarding this clone: Its specificity is not known.

Produced via immunoSEQ multiplex PCR; TCRdb's table is partial and in-frame only. The table shows fewer than 600 clones, with approximately 12% occurring only once. The germline V gene encodes CDR1 SGHAT and CDR2 FQNNGV. The CDR3 runs 15 residues. V lost 1 base and J lost 5; bases outside the gene matches: 3. This receptor was taken from a human donor with Burkitt lymphoma. V is TRBV11-2 and J is TRBJ2-1, with 9 bases lining up with TRBD1. The source material was tumor tissue. CDR3 bases: TGTGCCAGCAGCTTAGTGGGACAGGGTAACAATGAGCAGTTCTTC. Translating it yields CASSLVGQGNNEQFF.